This T cell receptor (beta chain) derives from a study of CD8 T cells in ankylosing spondylitis. Broader study findings: A TCR beta motif of about 8 highly homologous variants appeared characteristic of ankylosing spondylitis blood. Earlier work had already found some motif variants in reactive arthritis synovial fluid and blood. Reportedly, disease-linked clones are significantly enriched in ankylosing spondylitis patients' matched synovial fluid.

Germline V lookup: CDR1 ENHRY, CDR2 SYGVKD. Trimming left V 0 bases short and J 8 bases short, with 11 bases between. This CDR3 comprises 14 residues. In its sample, this clonotype was seen a few times. Its antigen is unidentified. Each TCR beta library was made by quantitative 5'-RACE that incorporated molecular barcodes. TCRdb re-derived calls from the 5' RACE reads in MiXCR, one entry per CDR3 protein. This sample has approximately 500,000 distinct CDR3 sequences, with roughly 12% found just once. This sequence joins TRBV10-3 and TRBJ2-1; D may be TRBD2 (5 bases). The source of this sequence is a male donor with ankylosing spondylitis. Sequences were obtained from blood, either unsorted or a sorted T cell fraction (not recorded which). Written as DNA, the CDR3 is TGTGCCATCAGTGAGTCGAGGGAAATCCATGAGCAGTTCTTC. Amino acid sequence: CAISESREIHEQFF.